This T cell receptor beta chain was identified during a study of T cells in Graves' hyperthyroidism and ophthalmopathy. Per germline, CDR1 LGHDT and CDR2 YNNKEL (reference sequence). The CDR3 contains 16 residues. Trimming cost V 5 bases and J 2 bases; bases outside gene matches: 10. Ten or more counts support this clonotype. Pregnant or lactating patients were excluded, as were those with uncontrolled infection or other autoimmune disease. RNA transcripts yielded amplified TCR beta CDR3 regions. The HTBI set primed first-round TCR CDR3 RT-PCR. TCRdb passed the multiplex PCR reads through MiXCR, listing each CDR3 protein once. The repertoire holds hundreds of thousands of distinct CDR3 sequences, with around 13% as singletons.

The TCR comes from a woman aged 18-29 years with Graves' hyperthyroidism. The chain has TRBV3-1 and TRBJ2-3; 7 nucleotides align to TRBD2. The specimen sequenced was blood. CDR3 loop: CASSKRLAGNTDTQYF. The CDR3 coding sequence is TGTGCCAGCAGCAAACGATTAGCGGGCAACACAGATACGCAGTATTTT.